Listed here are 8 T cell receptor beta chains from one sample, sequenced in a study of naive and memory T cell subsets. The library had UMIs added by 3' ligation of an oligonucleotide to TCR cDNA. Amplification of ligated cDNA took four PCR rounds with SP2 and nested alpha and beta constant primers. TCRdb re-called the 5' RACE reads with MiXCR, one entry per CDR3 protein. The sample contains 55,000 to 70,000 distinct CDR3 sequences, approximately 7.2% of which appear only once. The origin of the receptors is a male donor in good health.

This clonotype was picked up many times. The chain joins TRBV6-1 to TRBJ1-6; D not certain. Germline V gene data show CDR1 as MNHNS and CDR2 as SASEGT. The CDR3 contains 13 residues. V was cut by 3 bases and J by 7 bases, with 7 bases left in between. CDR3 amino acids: CASSDKENSPLHF. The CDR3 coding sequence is TGTGCCAGCAGTGATAAAGAAAATTCACCCCTCCACTTT.

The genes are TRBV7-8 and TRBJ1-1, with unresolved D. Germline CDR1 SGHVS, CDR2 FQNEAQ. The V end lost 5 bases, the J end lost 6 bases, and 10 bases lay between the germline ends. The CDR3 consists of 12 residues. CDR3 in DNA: TGTGCCAGCAGCGCCGGTGGGGCTGAAGCTTTCTTT. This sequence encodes CASSAGGAEAFF.

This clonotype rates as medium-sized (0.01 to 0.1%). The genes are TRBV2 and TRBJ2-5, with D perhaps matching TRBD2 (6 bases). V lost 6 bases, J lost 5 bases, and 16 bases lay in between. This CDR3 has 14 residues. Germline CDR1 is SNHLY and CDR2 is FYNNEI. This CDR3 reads CASRPGTPVETQYF. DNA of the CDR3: TGTGCCAGCAGACCCGGGACTCCAGTGGAGACCCAGTACTTC.

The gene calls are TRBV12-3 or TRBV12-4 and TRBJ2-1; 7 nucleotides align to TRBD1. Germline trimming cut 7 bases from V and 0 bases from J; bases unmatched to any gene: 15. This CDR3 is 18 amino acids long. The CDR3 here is CASTLERGLTLSYNEQFF. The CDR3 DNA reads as TGTGCCAGCACCCTGGAGAGGGGGCTAACACTCTCCTACAATGAGCAGTTCTTC.

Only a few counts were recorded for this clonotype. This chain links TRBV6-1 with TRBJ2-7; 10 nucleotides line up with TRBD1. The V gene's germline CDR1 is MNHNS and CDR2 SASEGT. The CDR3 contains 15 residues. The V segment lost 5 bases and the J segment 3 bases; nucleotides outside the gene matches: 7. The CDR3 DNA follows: TGTGCCAGCAGTACGGGACAGGGGCGGTTCTACGAGCAGTACTTC. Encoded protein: CASSTGQGRFYEQYF.

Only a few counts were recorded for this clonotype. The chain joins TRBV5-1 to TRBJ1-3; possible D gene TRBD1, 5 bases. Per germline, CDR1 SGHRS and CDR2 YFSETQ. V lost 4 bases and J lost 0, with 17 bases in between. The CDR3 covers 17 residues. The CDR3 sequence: CASSLDQGPSSGNTIYF. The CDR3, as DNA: TGCGCCAGCAGCCTCGATCAGGGACCGAGCTCTGGAAACACCATATATTTT. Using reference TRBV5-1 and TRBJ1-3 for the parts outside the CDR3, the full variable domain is KAGVTQTPRYLIKTRGQQVTLSCSPISGHRSVSWYQQTPGQGLQFLFEYFSETQRNKGNFPGRFSGRQFSNSRSEMNVSTLELGDSALYLCASSLDQGPSSGNTIYFGEGSWLTVV.

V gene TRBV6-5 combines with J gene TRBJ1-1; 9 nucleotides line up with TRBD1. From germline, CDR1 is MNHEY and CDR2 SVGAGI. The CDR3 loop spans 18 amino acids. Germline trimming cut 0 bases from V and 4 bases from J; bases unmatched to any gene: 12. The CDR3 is CASSYSRTGAEGGTEAFF. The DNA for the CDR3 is TGTGCCAGCAGTTACTCTCGGACAGGGGCCGAGGGTGGCACTGAAGCTTTCTTT.

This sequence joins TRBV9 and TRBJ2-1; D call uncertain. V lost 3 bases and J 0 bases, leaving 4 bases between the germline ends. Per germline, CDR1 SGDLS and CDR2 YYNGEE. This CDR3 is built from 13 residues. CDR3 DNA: TGTGCCAGCAGCGCCGGCTCCTACAATGAGCAGTTCTTC. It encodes CASSAGSYNEQFF.